This T cell receptor (beta chain) was identified during a study of T cells after yellow fever vaccination. Findings of the study overall: It was a weaker secondary response, yet one that peaked faster, at day 5 versus 15. Reappearance after the booster was seen for most primary-vaccination clones, at around 95% CD4 and roughly 90% CD8. Repertoires obtained by FACS sorting could include abundant clonotypes that entered as contaminants from the bulk population.

Making TCR cDNA involved 5'RACE template switching, which added UMIs and a universal primer site. TCRdb re-called the 5' RACE reads with MiXCR, one entry per CDR3 protein. The data contain approximately 550,000 distinct CDR3 sequences, roughly 13% of them singletons. As regards this clonotype: The antigen is undetermined.

In germline, CDR1 is MNHEY, CDR2 SVGAGI. The V end lost 0 bases, the J end lost 5 bases, and 19 bases lay between the germline ends. The CDR3 contains 17 residues. Specimen: PBMCs, collected on the day of the yellow fever booster vaccination. The source of this sequence is a man aged 30-40 years who received the YFV17D yellow fever vaccine. This rearrangement joins TRBV6-5 to TRBJ1-1; D not certain. In DNA form, the CDR3 reads TGTGCCAGCAGTTACTCCCTGACGGGTCGGATACGGACTGAAGCTTTCTTT. It translates to CASSYSLTGRIRTEAFF.